The 27 T cell receptor beta chains below come from one sample, sequenced in a study of cytotoxic CD8 clonotypes in ibrutinib-treated CLL. Clones were sequenced by immunoSEQ multiplex PCR, and TCRdb holds only the in-frame ones, with some missing. The sample lists hundreds of thousands of clones; roughly 71% were seen once. Source: PBMCs, taken after 36 months of ibrutinib treatment. Receptors were obtained from a human donor with chronic lymphocytic leukemia.

For this clone: Compared with germline, one end of the junction differs, possibly owing to a read error. The chain is built from TRBV12-5 and TRBJ2-1, with 9 bases fitting TRBD2. The CDR3 is 12 amino acids. CDR1 is LGHNT and CDR2 is FRNRAP in the germline V gene. This chain's CDR3 is CASGSGGSSGVF. CDR3 bases: TGTGCTAGTGGTAGCGGGGGGAGTAGCGGGGTCTTC.

V and J are TRBV7-2 and TRBJ2-5, with 8 bases lining up with TRBD2. With V trimmed by 5 bases and J by 3 bases, 8 bases remained unmatched. From germline, CDR1 is SGHTA and CDR2 FQGNSA. CDR3 length: 15 amino acids. The CDR3 here is CASSLGGSGKETQYF. The DNA of the CDR3 is TGTGCCAGCAGCCTTGGGGGTAGCGGGAAAGAGACCCAGTACTTC.

The J gene is TRBJ1-5, the V gene TRBV18; D is possibly TRBD1 (5 bases). Germline V gives CDR1 KGHSH, CDR2 LQKENI. The CDR3 totals 13 residues. Trimming pared 6 bases from V and 9 bases from J, leaving 15 bases between. The CDR3 sequence is CASSQDTRGPQHF. CDR3 nucleotide sequence: TGTGCCAGCTCCCAGGACACCCGAGGGCCCCAGCATTTT.

The V call is TRBV5-1, the J call TRBJ2-2, with 7 bases identical to TRBD1. This CDR3 contains 14 residues. V was clipped by 7 bases and J by 4 bases; unmatched bases: 7. Germline V gives CDR1 SGHRS, CDR2 YFSETQ. The CDR3 protein is CASQGQRSTGELFF. CDR3 bases: TGCGCCAGCCAGGGACAGCGCTCCACCGGGGAGCTGTTTTTT.

The chain joins TRBV7-9 to TRBJ2-5, with 7 bases lining up with TRBD2. The CDR3 runs to 13 residues. The germline V gene encodes CDR1 SEHNR and CDR2 FQNEAQ (reference sequence). The V gene end was trimmed by 6 bases and the J gene end by 10 bases; junction bases not matched to a gene: 11. The CDR3 is CASSSSGQGIQYF. The CDR3 DNA reads as TGTGCCAGCAGTTCTAGCGGCCAAGGGATCCAGTACTTC.

The gene calls are TRBV5-1 and TRBJ1-1, with D possibly being TRBD1 (5 bases). There are 12 residues in the CDR3. V was cut by 4 bases and J by 8 bases, with 12 bases left in between. The germline V gene has CDR1 SGHRS and CDR2 YFSETQ. This CDR3 reads CASSKNRNEAFF. DNA for the CDR3: TGCGCCAGCAGCAAGAACAGGAACGAAGCTTTCTTT.

The chain employs TRBV10-1 and TRBJ2-1; TRBD2 aligns across 10 bases. V was clipped by 0 bases and J by 3 bases; unmatched bases: 14. This CDR3 is 20 amino acids long. Per germline, CDR1 WNHNN and CDR2 SYGVQD (reference sequence). The CDR3 here is CASSESGLAAPIGVYNEQFF. The CDR3 DNA reads TGCGCCAGCAGTGAGTCAGGACTAGCGGCCCCCATTGGGGTCTACAATGAGCAGTTCTTC.

The chain has TRBV9 and TRBJ1-1, with no clear D. This CDR3 spans 12 amino acids. V was cut by 2 bases and J by 6 bases, with 8 bases left in between. Germline CDR1 and CDR2: SGDLS and YYNGEE. Here the CDR3 DNA reads TGTGCCAGCAGCGTCGGTCGCGCTGAAGCTTTCTTT. Protein product: CASSVGRAEAFF.

As DNA, the CDR3 is TGCAGTGCTAGGGGTCGGGGTATGCAGTACTTC. Residues: CSARGRGMQYF. V is TRBV20-1 and J is TRBJ2-7; a possible D gene is TRBD2 (5 bases). With 3 bases removed from V and 9 bases from J, the gap between germline ends came to 12 bases. CDR1 and CDR2 (germline): DFQATT, SNEGSKA (reference sequence). The CDR3 is 11 amino acids.

This clone was observed once. The J gene is TRBJ2-2, the V gene TRBV6-4, with D possibly matching TRBD1 (6 bases). The CDR3 loop spans 14 amino acids. In germline, CDR1 is MRHNA, CDR2 SNTAGT. V lost 5 bases, J lost 0 bases, and 7 bases lay in between. The CDR3, as DNA: TGTGCCAGCAGTCGGACAGCGAACACCGGGGAGCTGTTTTTT. It yields the protein CASSRTANTGELFF.

The V call is TRBV12-5, the J call TRBJ2-1, with TRBD2 identical over 7 bases. CDR1 and CDR2 from the germline V gene are LGHNT and FRNRAP. The V and J ends lost 4 bases and 7 bases, in that order; junction bases with no gene match: 7. The CDR3 has 14 amino acids. CDR3 protein: CASGSPGGLNEQFF. The CDR3 DNA reads as TGTGCTAGTGGTTCCCCGGGGGGATTAAATGAGCAGTTCTTC.

This clone has a single count. The CDR3 spells CAITARGGDTQYF. CDR3 sequence (DNA): TGTGCCATCACCGCCCGGGGGGGGGATACGCAGTATTTT. The chain recombines TRBV10-3 with TRBJ2-3; TRBD2 matches at 8 bases. Germline V CDR1 and CDR2: ENHRY, SYGVKD. V trimming: 7 bases; J trimming: 6 bases; junction bases outside the gene matches: 6. The CDR3 loop spans 13 amino acids.

The rearrangement uses TRBV20-1 and TRBJ2-7; possible D gene TRBD2, 5 bases. CDR1 DFQATT and CDR2 SNEGSKA come from the germline V gene (reference sequence). This CDR3 has 11 residues. CDR3 sequence (DNA): TGCACAGCCGGGGAAGGAGGCGAGCAGTACTTC. Translation: CTAGEGGEQYF.

V gene TRBV10-2 combines with J gene TRBJ1-6, with a possible D match to TRBD1 (5 bases). The CDR3 extends over 18 amino acids. The germline V and J ends were trimmed by 5 bases and 2 bases, with 19 bases remaining between them. The V gene's germline CDR1 is WSHSY and CDR2 SAAADI. The CDR3 sequence: CASSSGPGAGPYNSPLHF. Here the CDR3 DNA reads TGCGCCAGCAGTAGCGGGCCTGGAGCGGGACCCTATAATTCACCCCTCCACTTT.

The chain carries TRBV9 and TRBJ2-5; TRBD1 agrees at 7 bases. With V trimmed by 0 bases and J by 0 bases, 2 bases remained unmatched. The CDR3 loop spans 15 amino acids. Germline V gives CDR1 SGDLS, CDR2 YYNGEE. The CDR3 region is CASSVGGGDQETQYF. The CDR3 bases are TGTGCCAGCAGCGTAGGAGGGGGCGACCAAGAGACCCAGTACTTC.

This chain connects TRBV4-2 to TRBJ1-2; 8 bases line up with TRBD1. The CDR3 extends over 14 amino acids. Germline V gene lookup returns CDR1 LGHNA and CDR2 YNFKEQ. Losses at the gene ends were 8 bases for V and 7 bases for J; bases not matched to a gene: 12. The CDR3 coding sequence is TGTGCCAGCTTAAAGACAGGGGCAGCGGGTGGCTACACCTTC. Translation gives CASLKTGAAGGYTF.

The chain combines TRBV9 with TRBJ1-2; 10 bases are a match to TRBD1. CDR3 length: 16 amino acids. The ends lost 3 bases at V and 7 bases at J; junction bases unmatched: 12. Germline V gene sequence: CDR1 SGDLS, CDR2 YYNGEE. This CDR3 reads CASSAFRQGAKTGYTF. As DNA, the CDR3 is TGTGCCAGCAGCGCCTTCAGACAGGGGGCCAAGACTGGCTACACCTTC.

This chain uses TRBV6-5 with TRBJ1-2; 9 bases are a match to TRBD1. Germline trimming cut 9 bases from V and 2 bases from J; bases unmatched to any gene: 10. The germline V gene has CDR1 MNHEY and CDR2 SVGAGI. The length of the CDR3 is 15 residues. Written as DNA, the CDR3 is TGTGCCAGTGGACAGGGGAGGCCCGTAAACTATGGCTACACCTTC. Residues: CASGQGRPVNYGYTF.

The rearrangement joins TRBV6-6 to TRBJ2-5; D might be TRBD2 (6 bases). Trimming pared 7 bases from V and 4 bases from J, leaving 13 bases between. Germline CDR1 MNHNY, CDR2 SVGAGI (reference sequence). The CDR3 is 13 amino acids. Here the CDR3 reads CASKGGMGETQYF. CDR3 in DNA: TGTGCCAGCAAAGGCGGGATGGGAGAGACCCAGTACTTC.

The gene calls are TRBV28 and TRBJ2-7; 8 nucleotides align to TRBD1. The J segment lost 3 bases and the V segment lost 10 bases, leaving 8 bases of the junction unmatched. The CDR3 is 13 amino acids. Germline loops: CDR1 MDHEN, CDR2 SYDVKM. The CDR3 region has the DNA TGTGCCACCGCAGGGGGCTGGAGCTACGAGCAGTACTTC. This translates into CATAGGWSYEQYF.

The rearrangement joins TRBV2 to TRBJ1-3; D remains ambiguous. V was shortened by 5 bases and J by 0 bases, with 8 bases between the two germline ends. CDR3 length: 14 residues. CDR1 is SNHLY and CDR2 is FYNNEI in the germline V gene. CDR3: CASSRNPSGNTIYF. The CDR3 coding sequence is TGTGCCAGCAGTCGTAACCCCTCTGGAAACACCATATATTTT.

V is TRBV4-1 and J is TRBJ1-2, with 7 positions matching TRBD1. This CDR3 is 17 amino acids long. Trimming at V came to 1 base and at J to 4 bases, leaving 12 bases not matched to a gene. CDR1 is MGHRA, CDR2 YSYEKL, per germline. CDR3 protein: CASSQGILPGTVYGYTF. The DNA of the CDR3 is TGCGCCAGCAGCCAAGGAATCCTTCCAGGGACAGTCTATGGCTACACCTTC.

This sequence joins TRBV6-1 and TRBJ2-3; D gene uncertain. V lost 1 base and J 11 bases, leaving 4 bases between the germline ends. The CDR3 is 10 residues long. Per the germline V gene, CDR1 is MNHNS and CDR2 is SASEGT. CDR3 bases: TGTGCCAGCAGTGAAGAGAGGCAGTATTTT. Amino acids: CASSEERQYF.

The chain links TRBV6-1 to TRBJ2-2; 7 nucleotides agree with TRBD1. The ends lost 11 bases at V and 2 bases at J; junction bases unmatched: 8. The CDR3 has 14 amino acids. Germline loops: CDR1 MNHNS, CDR2 SASEGT. The CDR3 region is CAERQGVNTGELFF. CDR3 DNA sequence: TGTGCCGAACGACAGGGTGTCAACACCGGGGAGCTGTTTTTT.

The chain has TRBV5-1 and TRBJ2-7; D ambiguous. V was cut by 0 bases and J by 0 bases, with 10 bases left in between. There are 15 residues in the CDR3. CDR1 SGHRS and CDR2 YFSETQ come from the germline V gene. CDR3 in amino acids: CASSLDSSPSYEQYF. DNA of the CDR3: TGCGCCAGCAGCTTGGACAGCTCCCCCTCCTACGAGCAGTACTTC.

This clone came up once. V usage is TRBV10-2 and J usage is TRBJ1-6; the match to TRBD1 covers 7 bases. V lost 4 bases and J lost 0; bases outside the gene matches: 12. Germline assignment: CDR1 WSHSY and CDR2 SAAADI. CDR3 length equals 19 residues. The CDR3 DNA follows: TGCGCCAGCAGTGCCAGGGGGAAAAATCTCCCCTCCTATAATTCACCCCTCCACTTT. This codes for CASSARGKNLPSYNSPLHF.

The rearrangement joins TRBV7-9 to TRBJ2-2; D may correspond to TRBD1 or TRBD2 (5 bases each). The germline gives CDR1 SEHNR, CDR2 FQNEAQ (reference sequence). Trimming cost V 3 bases and J 2 bases, with 22 bases left between them. The CDR3 is 19 amino acids. The CDR3 protein is CASSFQSGASRFNTGELFF. The DNA of the CDR3 is TGTGCCAGCAGCTTTCAAAGTGGGGCTAGCAGATTTAACACCGGGGAGCTGTTTTTT.